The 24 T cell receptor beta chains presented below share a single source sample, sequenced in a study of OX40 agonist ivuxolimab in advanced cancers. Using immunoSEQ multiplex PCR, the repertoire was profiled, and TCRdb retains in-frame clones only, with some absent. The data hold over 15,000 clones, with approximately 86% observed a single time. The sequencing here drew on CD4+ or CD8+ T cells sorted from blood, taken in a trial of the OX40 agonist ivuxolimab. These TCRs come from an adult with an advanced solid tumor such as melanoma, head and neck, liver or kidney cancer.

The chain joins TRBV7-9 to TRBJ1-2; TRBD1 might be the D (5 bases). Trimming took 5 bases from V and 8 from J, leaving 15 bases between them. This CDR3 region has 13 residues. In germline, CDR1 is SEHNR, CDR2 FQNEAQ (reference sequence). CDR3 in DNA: TGTGCCAGCAGCCCCGGGACTAATAGGGGCTACACCTTC. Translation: CASSPGTNRGYTF.

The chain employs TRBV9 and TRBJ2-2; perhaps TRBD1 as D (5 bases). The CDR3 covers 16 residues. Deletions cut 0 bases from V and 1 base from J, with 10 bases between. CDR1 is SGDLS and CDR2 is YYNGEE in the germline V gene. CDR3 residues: CASSVAPDRNTGELFF. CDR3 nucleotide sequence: TGTGCCAGCAGCGTAGCGCCTGACAGGAACACCGGGGAGCTGTTTTTT.

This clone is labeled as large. CDR3 sequence: CASSPGPGPPRAYEQYF. CDR3 DNA sequence: TGTGCCAGCAGCCCCGGACCGGGACCGCCTAGAGCCTACGAGCAGTACTTC. This sequence joins TRBV7-8 and TRBJ2-7, with D perhaps being TRBD1 or TRBD2 (5 bases each). CDR1 SGHVS and CDR2 FQNEAQ come from the germline V gene. There are 17 residues in the CDR3. V was trimmed by 5 bases and J by 2 bases, leaving 22 bases between them.

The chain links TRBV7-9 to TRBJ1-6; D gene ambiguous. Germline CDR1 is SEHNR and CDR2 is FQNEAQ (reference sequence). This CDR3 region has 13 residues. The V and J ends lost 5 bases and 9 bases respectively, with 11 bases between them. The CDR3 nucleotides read TGTGCCAGCAGCCGAGGAAGTAGTTCACCCCTCCACTTT. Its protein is CASSRGSSSPLHF.

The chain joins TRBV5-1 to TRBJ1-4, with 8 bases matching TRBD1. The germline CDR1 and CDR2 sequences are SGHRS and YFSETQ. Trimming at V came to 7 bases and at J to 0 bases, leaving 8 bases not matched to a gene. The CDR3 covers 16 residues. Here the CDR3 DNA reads TGCGCCAGCTCAGTAGGACAGGGCACAACTAATGAAAAACTGTTTTTT. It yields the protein CASSVGQGTTNEKLFF.

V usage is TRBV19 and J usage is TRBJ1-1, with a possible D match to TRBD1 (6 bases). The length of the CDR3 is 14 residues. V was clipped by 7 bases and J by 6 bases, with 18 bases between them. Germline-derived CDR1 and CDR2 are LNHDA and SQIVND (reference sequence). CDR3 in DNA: TGTGCCAGTATGCGAGGAGGGGGAAACGCTGAAGCTTTCTTT. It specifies CASMRGGGNAEAFF.

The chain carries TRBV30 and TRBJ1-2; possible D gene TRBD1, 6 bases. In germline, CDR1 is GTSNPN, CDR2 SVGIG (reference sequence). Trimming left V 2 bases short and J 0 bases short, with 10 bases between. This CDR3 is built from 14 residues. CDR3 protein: CAWSIGGANYGYTF. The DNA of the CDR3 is TGTGCCTGGAGTATAGGGGGAGCTAACTATGGCTACACCTTC.

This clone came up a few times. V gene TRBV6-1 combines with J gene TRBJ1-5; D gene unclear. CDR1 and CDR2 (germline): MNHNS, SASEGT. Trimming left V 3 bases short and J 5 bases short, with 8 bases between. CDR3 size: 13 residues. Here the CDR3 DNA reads TGTGCCAGCAGTGAGGCCCCTGATCAGCCCCAGCATTTT. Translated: CASSEAPDQPQHF.

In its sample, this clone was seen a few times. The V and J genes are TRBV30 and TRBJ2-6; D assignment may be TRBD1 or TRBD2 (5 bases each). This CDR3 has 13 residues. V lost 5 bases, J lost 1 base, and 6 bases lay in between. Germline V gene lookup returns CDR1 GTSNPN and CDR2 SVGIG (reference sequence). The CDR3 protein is CAWGTSGANVLTF. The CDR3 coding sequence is TGTGCCTGGGGGACGTCTGGGGCCAACGTCCTGACTTTC.

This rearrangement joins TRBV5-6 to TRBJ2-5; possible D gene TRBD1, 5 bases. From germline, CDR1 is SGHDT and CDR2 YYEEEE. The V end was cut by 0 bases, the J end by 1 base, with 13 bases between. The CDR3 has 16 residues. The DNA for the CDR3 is TGTGCCAGCAGCTTGGCAGGGTTCGCGGCCCAAGAGACCCAGTACTTC. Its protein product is CASSLAGFAAQETQYF.

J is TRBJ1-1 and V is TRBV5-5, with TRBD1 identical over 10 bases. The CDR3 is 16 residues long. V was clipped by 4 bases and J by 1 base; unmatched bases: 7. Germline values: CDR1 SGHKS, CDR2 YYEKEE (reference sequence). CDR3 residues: CASSDGTGDPNTEAFF. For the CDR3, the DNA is TGTGCCAGCAGCGATGGGACAGGGGACCCGAACACTGAAGCTTTCTTT. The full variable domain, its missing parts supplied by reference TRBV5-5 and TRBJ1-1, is DAGVTQSPTHLIKTRGQQVTLRCSPISGHKSVSWYQQVLGQGPQFIFQYYEKEERGRGNFPDRFSARQFPNYSSELNVNALLLGDSALYLCASSDGTGDPNTEAFFGQGTRLTVV.

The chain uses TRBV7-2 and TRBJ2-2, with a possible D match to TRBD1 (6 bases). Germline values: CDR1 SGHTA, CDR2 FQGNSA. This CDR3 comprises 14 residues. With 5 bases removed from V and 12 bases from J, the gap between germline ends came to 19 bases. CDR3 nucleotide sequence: TGTGCCAGCAGCCCAAGCCCACAGGGTGAAAAGCTGTTTTTT. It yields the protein CASSPSPQGEKLFF.

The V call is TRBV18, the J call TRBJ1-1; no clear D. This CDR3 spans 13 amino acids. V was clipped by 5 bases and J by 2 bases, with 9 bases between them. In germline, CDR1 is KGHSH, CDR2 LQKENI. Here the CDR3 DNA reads TGTGCCAGCTCAGAGGGCCGTAACACTGAAGCTTTCTTT. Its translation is CASSEGRNTEAFF.

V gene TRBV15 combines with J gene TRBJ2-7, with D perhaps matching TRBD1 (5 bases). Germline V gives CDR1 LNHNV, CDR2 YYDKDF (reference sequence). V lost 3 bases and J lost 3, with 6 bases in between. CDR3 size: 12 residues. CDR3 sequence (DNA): TGTGCCACCAGCAGCGACAGCTACGAGCAGTACTTC. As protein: CATSSDSYEQYF. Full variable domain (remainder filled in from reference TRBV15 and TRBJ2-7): DAMVIQNPRYQVTQFGKPVTLSCSQTLNHNVMYWYQQKSSQAPKLLFHYYDKDFNNEADTPDNFQSRRPNTSFCFLDIRSPGLGDTAMYLCATSSDSYEQYFGPGTRLTVT.

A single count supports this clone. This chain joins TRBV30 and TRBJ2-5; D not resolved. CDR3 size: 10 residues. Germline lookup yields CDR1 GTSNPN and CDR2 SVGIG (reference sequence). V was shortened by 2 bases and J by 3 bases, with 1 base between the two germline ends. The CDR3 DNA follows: TGTGCCTGGAGTAAAGAGACCCAGTACTTC. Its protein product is CAWSKETQYF.

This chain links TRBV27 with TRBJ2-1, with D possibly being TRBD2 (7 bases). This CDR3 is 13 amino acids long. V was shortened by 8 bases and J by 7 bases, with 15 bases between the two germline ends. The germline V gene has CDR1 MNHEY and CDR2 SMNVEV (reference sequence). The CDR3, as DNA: TGTGCCAGCCGGTTAGGGGGGGGGAATGAGCAGTTCTTC. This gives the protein CASRLGGGNEQFF.

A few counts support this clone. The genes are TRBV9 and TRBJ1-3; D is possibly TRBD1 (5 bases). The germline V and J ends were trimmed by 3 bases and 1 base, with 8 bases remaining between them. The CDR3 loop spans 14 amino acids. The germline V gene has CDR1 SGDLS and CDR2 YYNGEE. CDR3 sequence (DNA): TGTGCCAGCAGCGCCAGGGTTTCTGGAAACACCATATATTTT. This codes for CASSARVSGNTIYF.

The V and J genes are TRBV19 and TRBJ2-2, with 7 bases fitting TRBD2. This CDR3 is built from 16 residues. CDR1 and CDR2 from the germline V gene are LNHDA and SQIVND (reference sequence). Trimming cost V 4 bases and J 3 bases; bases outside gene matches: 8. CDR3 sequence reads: CASSTGGSGDTGELFF. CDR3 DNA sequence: TGTGCCAGTAGTACAGGTGGGAGCGGGGACACCGGGGAGCTGTTTTTT.

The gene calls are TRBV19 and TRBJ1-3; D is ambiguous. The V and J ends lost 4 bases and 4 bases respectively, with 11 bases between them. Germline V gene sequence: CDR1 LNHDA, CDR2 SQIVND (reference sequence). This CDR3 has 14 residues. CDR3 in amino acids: CASSTQVFGNTIYF. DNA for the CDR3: TGTGCCAGTAGTACCCAGGTGTTCGGAAACACCATATATTTT.

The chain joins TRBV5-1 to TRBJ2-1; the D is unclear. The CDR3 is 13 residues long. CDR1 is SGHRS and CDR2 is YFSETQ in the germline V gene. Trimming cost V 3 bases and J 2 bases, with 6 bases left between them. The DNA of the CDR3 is TGCGCCAGCAGCTCTGGCACCTACAATGAGCAGTTCTTC. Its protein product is CASSSGTYNEQFF.

The CDR3 protein is CASHTGTGGHEQYF. The CDR3 DNA sequence: TGTGCCAGTCATACCGGGACAGGGGGCCACGAGCAGTACTTC. This sequence joins TRBV28 and TRBJ2-7, with TRBD1 matching over 12 bases. CDR1 and CDR2 from the germline V gene are MDHEN and SYDVKM. Losses at the gene ends were 9 bases for V and 5 bases for J; bases not matched to a gene: 8. CDR3 length: 14 residues.

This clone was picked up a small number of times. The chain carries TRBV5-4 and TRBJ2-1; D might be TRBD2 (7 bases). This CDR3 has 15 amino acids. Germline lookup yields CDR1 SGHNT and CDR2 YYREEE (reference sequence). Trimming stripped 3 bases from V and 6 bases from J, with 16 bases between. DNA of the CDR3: TGTGCCAGCAGCTCCGGTGCGGGGGCCCCCAATGAGCAGTTCTTC. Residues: CASSSGAGAPNEQFF.

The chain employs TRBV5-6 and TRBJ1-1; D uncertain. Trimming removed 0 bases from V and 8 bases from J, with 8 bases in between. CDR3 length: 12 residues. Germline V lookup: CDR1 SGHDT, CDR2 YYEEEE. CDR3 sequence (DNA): TGTGCCAGCAGCTTGGGGGCCGGAGAAGCTTTCTTT. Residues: CASSLGAGEAFF. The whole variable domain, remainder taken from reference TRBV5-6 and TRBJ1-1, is DAGVTQSPTHLIKTRGQQVTLRCSPKSGHDTVSWYQQALGQGPQFIFQYYEEEERQRGNFPDRFSGHQFPNYSSELNVNALLLGDSALYLCASSLGAGEAFFGQGTRLTVV.

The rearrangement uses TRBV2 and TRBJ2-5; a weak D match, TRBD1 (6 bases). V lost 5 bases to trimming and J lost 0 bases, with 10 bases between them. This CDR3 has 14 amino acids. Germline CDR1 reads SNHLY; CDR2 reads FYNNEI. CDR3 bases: TGTGCCAGCAGTTTAGACAGGTACCAAGAGACCCAGTACTTC. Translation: CASSLDRYQETQYF.